This entry lists 22 T cell receptor beta chains sequenced from one sample in a study of shared clonotypes between healthy human individuals. Sequencing used immunoSEQ multiplex PCR; TCRdb keeps in-frame clones, though not all of them. The repertoire holds fewer than 3 million clones, with approximately 90% as singletons. The sample consisted of naive CD4+ T cells from PBMCs. Subset meaning: CD45RA+ positively selected. These receptor sequences come from a man in his late teens or twenties in good health. Some clones in this sample may be carry-over from other donors' samples.

The chain couples TRBV30 to TRBJ2-3; TRBD2 agrees at 14 bases. This CDR3 is 15 amino acids long. CDR1 is GTSNPN, CDR2 SVGIG, per germline (reference sequence). J was trimmed by 7 bases and V by 3 bases; bases with no gene match: 6. In nucleotides, the CDR3 is TGTGCCTGGAGGGGACTAGCGGGAGAAGGTCATACGCAGTATTTT. Translation gives CAWRGLAGEGHTQYF.

The gene calls are TRBV29-1 and TRBJ2-3, with no clear D. Germline CDR1 reads SQVTM; CDR2 reads ANQGSEA. CDR3 length: 11 residues. Trimming removed 4 bases at V and 6 bases at J, with 8 bases between. CDR3 protein: CSVVGVDTQYF. CDR3 coding DNA: TGCAGCGTTGTGGGCGTCGATACGCAGTATTTT.

The V call is TRBV21-1, the J call TRBJ2-3; the D call in the table, TRBD1, was not verified against the DNA. TRBV21-1 is a pseudogene locus. The CDR3 spans 16 residues. In DNA form, the CDR3 reads TGTGCCAGCAGCAAAAATATTCGCCAGGGGCCAGATACGCAGTATTTT. Its translation: CASSKNIRQGPDTQYF.

The chain has TRBV11-2 and TRBJ2-7; tentatively, D is TRBD2 (5 bases). This CDR3 is built from 14 residues. Germline lookup yields CDR1 SGHAT and CDR2 FQNNGV. The ends were cut back, 5 bases at V and 3 bases at J, with 14 bases in the middle. For the CDR3, the DNA is TGTGCCAGCAGCCCAACTAGACGCCACTACGAGCAGTACTTC. Encoded protein: CASSPTRRHYEQYF.

The table lists this clone with a count of one. The rearrangement joins TRBV28 to TRBJ2-7, with TRBD1 as a possible D gene (5 bases). V lost 3 bases to trimming and J lost 5 bases, with 14 bases between them. Germline V gives CDR1 MDHEN, CDR2 SYDVKM. CDR3 length equals 14 residues. The CDR3 sequence is CASSLSHRRDEQYF. The CDR3 nucleotides are TGTGCCAGCAGTTTGAGTCACAGGCGCGACGAGCAGTACTTC.

V and J are TRBV5-6 and TRBJ1-2; a possible D gene is TRBD1 (5 bases). This CDR3 spans 14 amino acids. Germline-derived CDR1 and CDR2 are SGHDT and YYEEEE. Deletions cut 0 bases from V and 9 bases from J, with 15 bases between. CDR3 sequence: CASSLEGGAISYTF. DNA for the CDR3: TGTGCCAGCAGCTTGGAGGGAGGGGCCATAAGCTACACCTTC.

Regarding this clone: Other DNA variants within this sample encode the same CDR3. The genes are TRBV18 and TRBJ1-5; TRBD1 matches at 10 bases. V lost 5 bases and J lost 2; bases outside the gene matches: 3. This CDR3 has 15 amino acids. Germline V lookup: CDR1 KGHSH, CDR2 LQKENI. The CDR3 loop is CASSATGGGNQPQHF. In DNA form, the CDR3 reads TGTGCCAGCTCAGCGACAGGGGGCGGCAATCAGCCCCAGCATTTT. Using reference TRBV18 and TRBJ1-5 for the parts outside the CDR3, the full variable domain is NAGVMQNPRHLVRRRGQEARLRCSPMKGHSHVYWYRQLPEEGLKFMVYLQKENIIDESGMPKERFSAEFPKEGPSILRIQQVVRGDSAAYFCASSATGGGNQPQHFGDGTRLSIL.

The rearrangement joins TRBV5-4 to TRBJ2-1, with D possibly matching TRBD1 (5 bases). The V end lost 0 bases, the J end lost 6 bases, and 22 bases lay between the germline ends. The CDR3 contains 18 residues. Germline assignment: CDR1 SGHNT and CDR2 YYREEE (reference sequence). CDR3 bases: TGTGCCAGCAGCTTGGACCCTTTGGGCAACCTCAGGGCCAATGAGCAGTTCTTC. Amino acid sequence: CASSLDPLGNLRANEQFF.

The CDR3 DNA reads as TGCGCCAGCAGCTCCACCACTAATGGACTAGCCAAAAACATTCAGTACTTC. Translated, it gives CASSSTTNGLAKNIQYF. The chain links TRBV5-1 to TRBJ2-4, with a weak D call TRBD2 (5 bases). This CDR3 has 17 residues. The V and J ends lost 3 bases and 0 bases respectively, with 16 bases between them. Looked up from germline, CDR1 is SGHRS and CDR2 is YFSETQ.

The chain links TRBV6-6 to TRBJ2-1; D unresolved. This CDR3 contains 16 residues. Trimming cost V 5 bases and J 5 bases, with 19 bases left between them. Germline CDR1 and CDR2: MNHNY and SVGAGI (reference sequence). CDR3 amino acids: CASSPLRGSPDNEQFF. DNA of the CDR3: TGTGCCAGCAGTCCCCTGAGAGGTTCGCCCGACAATGAGCAGTTCTTC.

The rearrangement uses TRBV29-1 and TRBJ1-1; TRBD1 matches 7 bases. The trim removed 6 bases at V and 0 bases at J, leaving 4 bases unmatched. This CDR3 contains 13 residues. CDR1 is SQVTM, CDR2 ANQGSEA, per germline. The CDR3 protein is CSVTRGVNTEAFF. The CDR3 DNA sequence: TGCAGCGTCACCAGGGGGGTGAACACTGAAGCTTTCTTT.

The J gene is TRBJ1-2, the V gene TRBV2; 9 bases are a match to TRBD1. CDR1 SNHLY and CDR2 FYNNEI come from the germline V gene. J gave up 8 bases and V 6 bases, and 4 bases lay outside the gene matches. This CDR3 comprises 12 residues. The CDR3 region has the DNA TGTGCCAGCAGGATGGACAGGGGCGGCTACACCTTC. Its translation is CASRMDRGGYTF.

This chain links TRBV11-2 with TRBJ2-1, with D possibly TRBD2 on 6 matching bases. From germline, CDR1 is SGHAT and CDR2 FQNNGV. Trimming pared 1 base from V and 12 bases from J, leaving 13 bases between. The CDR3 is 13 amino acids. The CDR3 loop reads CASSLGAGWAQFF. The DNA of the CDR3 is TGTGCCAGCAGCTTAGGGGCGGGATGGGCGCAGTTCTTC.

The chain links TRBV5-1 to TRBJ2-1; 9 bases agree with TRBD2. The CDR3 contains 16 residues. Germline CDR1 and CDR2: SGHRS and YFSETQ. With V trimmed by 0 bases and J by 6 bases, 7 bases remained unmatched. The CDR3 coding sequence is TGCGCCAGCAGCTTGGCCGTCGGGACTAGCTCCAATGAGCAGTTCTTC. Its translation: CASSLAVGTSSNEQFF.

The chain is built from TRBV19 and TRBJ1-1; the match to TRBD1 covers 11 bases. V trimming: 11 bases; J trimming: 5 bases; junction bases outside the gene matches: 22. Germline-derived CDR1 and CDR2 are LNHDA and SQIVND (reference sequence). The CDR3 is made up of 18 amino acids. The CDR3 sequence is CAGPFNGKDRGRGTEAFF. As DNA, the CDR3 is TGTGCCGGGCCCTTCAATGGGAAGGACAGGGGGCGCGGGACTGAAGCTTTCTTT.

J is TRBJ2-7 and V is TRBV4-2, with 9 nucleotides matching TRBD2. Germline V gene sequence: CDR1 LGHNA, CDR2 YNFKEQ. This CDR3 contains 14 residues. Trimming removed 4 bases from V and 3 bases from J; junction bases left unmatched: 4. In DNA form, the CDR3 reads TGTGCCAGCAGCCGACTAGCGGCTAACTACGAGCAGTACTTC. It encodes CASSRLAANYEQYF.

V is TRBV28 and J is TRBJ2-5; the D gene could be TRBD1 or TRBD2 (5 bases each). Judging by the DNA end, TRBJ2-7 fits better; the J call may be wrong. Per germline, CDR1 MDHEN and CDR2 SYDVKM. The length of the CDR3 is 15 residues. CDR3 residues: CASSPRDRVTYEQYF. The CDR3 nucleotides read TGTGCCAGCAGTCCGAGGGACCGGGTTACCTACGAGCAGTACTTC.

This chain uses TRBV7-2 with TRBJ1-1, with TRBD1 as a possible D gene (6 bases). CDR1 and CDR2 from the germline V gene are SGHTA and FQGNSA. CDR3 length: 13 amino acids. Trimming removed 5 bases from V and 2 bases from J, with 9 bases in between. The CDR3 sequence: CASSGTPNTEAFF. The CDR3 DNA sequence: TGTGCCAGCAGCGGGACACCCAACACTGAAGCTTTCTTT. Full variable domain (remainder filled in from reference TRBV7-2 and TRBJ1-1): GAGVSQSPSNKVTEKGKDVELRCDPISGHTALYWYRQSLGQGLEFLIYFQGNSAPDKSGLPSDRFSAERTGGSVSTLTIQRTQQEDSAVYLCASSGTPNTEAFFGQGTRLTVV.

This sequence joins TRBV27 and TRBJ1-4; D might be TRBD1 (5 bases). Trimming cost V 7 bases and J 6 bases, with 18 bases left between them. The CDR3 runs 15 residues. Germline V gene sequence: CDR1 MNHEY, CDR2 SMNVEV (reference sequence). The CDR3 DNA reads TGTGCCAGCAAATTCACGGATGGGACCGATGAAAAACTGTTTTTT. Protein: CASKFTDGTDEKLFF.

This clone has only a few counts. This chain connects TRBV5-1 to TRBJ1-1; D call uncertain. Trimming removed 5 bases from V and 3 bases from J, with 5 bases in between. This CDR3 has 11 amino acids. Germline V gene lookup returns CDR1 SGHRS and CDR2 YFSETQ. The CDR3 region is CASSIDTEAFF. The DNA for the CDR3 is TGCGCCAGCAGTATTGACACTGAAGCTTTCTTT.

This rearrangement joins TRBV27 to TRBJ2-2; 13 bases are shared with TRBD2. This CDR3 comprises 17 residues. Germline values: CDR1 MNHEY, CDR2 SMNVEV (reference sequence). V was clipped by 6 bases and J by 7 bases; unmatched bases: 11. The DNA of the CDR3 is TGTGCCAGCAGACCTGGGACTAGCGGGAAAGGGAGCGGGGAGCTGTTTTTT. This codes for CASRPGTSGKGSGELFF.

The J gene is TRBJ1-3, the V gene TRBV5-6; D is uncertain. Germline V gene lookup returns CDR1 SGHDT and CDR2 YYEEEE. There are 15 residues in the CDR3. Trimming took off 0 bases at V and 4 bases at J, with 11 bases between the two ends. CDR3 in amino acids: CASSLGYTTGNTIYF. The CDR3 DNA sequence: TGTGCCAGCAGCTTGGGTTACACCACAGGAAACACCATATATTTT.